The 21 T cell receptor beta chains below all came from one sample that was sequenced in a study of cytotoxic CD8 clonotypes in ibrutinib-treated CLL. Libraries were prepared by immunoSEQ multiplex PCR; TCRdb keeps only in-frame clonotypes and omits some of them. The sample yields more than 300,000 clones, around four fifths seen once. The sample consisted of PBMCs, taken before ibrutinib treatment. All receptors come from a human donor with chronic lymphocytic leukemia.

The gene calls are TRBV7-8 and TRBJ2-1; 11 positions match TRBD2. Germline CDR1 SGHVS, CDR2 FQNEAQ. This CDR3 is 21 amino acids long. J gave up 7 bases and V 1 base, and 21 bases lay outside the gene matches. The CDR3 DNA sequence: TGTGCCAGCAGCTTAGTGAGGTGGCAGGGCCAGCGGGCTAGCGGGAGGAATGAGCAGTTCTTC. It specifies CASSLVRWQGQRASGRNEQFF.

This rearrangement joins TRBV30 to TRBJ1-2; 7 nucleotides agree with TRBD1. Trimming at V came to 5 bases and at J to 0 bases, leaving 6 bases not matched to a gene. CDR3 length equals 14 residues. CDR1 GTSNPN and CDR2 SVGIG come from the germline V gene (reference sequence). CDR3 loop: CAWDGDSSNYGYTF. DNA for the CDR3: TGTGCCTGGGATGGGGACAGTTCTAACTATGGCTACACCTTC.

The rearrangement uses TRBV7-2 and TRBJ1-4; weak D call: TRBD1 (6 bases). Germline V gene sequence: CDR1 SGHTA, CDR2 FQGNSA. The CDR3 length is 14 residues. Trimming stripped 5 bases from V and 4 bases from J, with 11 bases between. In nucleotides, the CDR3 is TGTGCCAGCAGCCCCCGGACAGATAATGAAAAACTGTTTTTT. Encoded protein: CASSPRTDNEKLFF.

This chain uses TRBV19 with TRBJ2-4; D is ambiguous. Germline V gene lookup returns CDR1 LNHDA and CDR2 SQIVND (reference sequence). V was clipped by 3 bases and J by 6 bases, with 12 bases between them. This CDR3 contains 14 residues. In nucleotides, the CDR3 is TGTGCCAGTAGTATTCCGGGTGACCGAAACATTCAGTACTTC. Its translation: CASSIPGDRNIQYF.

The chain is built from TRBV7-9 and TRBJ1-1; 10 nucleotides line up with TRBD1. The CDR3 length is 18 residues. Trimming took 5 bases from V and 4 from J; bases not matched to a gene: 16. CDR1 is SEHNR and CDR2 is FQNEAQ in the germline V gene (reference sequence). CDR3 in DNA: TGTGCCAGCAGCCGACGAGACAGGGGGCGGGTCGCCGGCACTGAAGCTTTCTTT. Its protein product is CASSRRDRGRVAGTEAFF.

The V gene is TRBV29-1, the J gene TRBJ2-7; D is unresolved. From germline, CDR1 is SQVTM and CDR2 ANQGSEA. CDR3 length equals 14 residues. Trimming removed 4 bases from V and 2 bases from J, with 15 bases in between. The CDR3 loop is CSVVRDELTYEQYF. CDR3 bases: TGCAGCGTTGTGCGTGACGAACTCACCTACGAGCAGTACTTC.

The chain has TRBV30 and TRBJ2-7; 7 bases align to TRBD1. This CDR3 is built from 16 residues. V gave up 3 bases and J gave up 0 bases; unmatched junction bases: 11. Germline V gives CDR1 GTSNPN, CDR2 SVGIG (reference sequence). In nucleotides, the CDR3 is TGTGCCTGGAGGGTCGGCGGACAGGCGATCTCCTACGAGCAGTACTTC. Protein: CAWRVGGQAISYEQYF.

This chain connects TRBV11-3 to TRBJ2-7; tentative D call: TRBD2 (6 bases). Germline V lookup: CDR1 SGHNT, CDR2 YENEEA. V lost 5 bases and J lost 6, with 14 bases in between. This CDR3 contains 13 residues. The CDR3 nucleotides are TGTGCCAGCAGCATGGGACTGGGAGGCGAGCAGTACTTC. Protein product: CASSMGLGGEQYF.

The chain recombines TRBV15 with TRBJ2-1; 8 positions agree with TRBD1. This CDR3 is built from 16 residues. CDR1 LNHNV and CDR2 YYDKDF come from the germline V gene (reference sequence). The V gene end was trimmed by 2 bases and the J gene end by 8 bases; junction bases not matched to a gene: 11. The CDR3 loop reads CATSRTRTGWVDEQFF. The CDR3 DNA is TGTGCCACCAGCAGAACCCGGACAGGGTGGGTCGATGAGCAGTTCTTC. Variable domain in full (rest from reference TRBV15 and TRBJ2-1): DAMVIQNPRYQVTQFGKPVTLSCSQTLNHNVMYWYQQKSSQAPKLLFHYYDKDFNNEADTPDNFQSRRPNTSFCFLDIRSPGLGDTAMYLCATSRTRTGWVDEQFFGPGTRLTVL.

The genes are TRBV5-8 and TRBJ2-2, with D tentatively TRBD2 (5 bases). This CDR3 comprises 15 residues. Trimming cost V 0 bases and J 1 base, with 7 bases left between them. Germline CDR1 and CDR2: SGHTS and YDEGEE. The CDR3 coding sequence is TGTGCCAGCAGCTTGGCCGGGATGAACACCGGGGAGCTGTTTTTT. It is translated as CASSLAGMNTGELFF. The variable domain in full, with the rest retrieved from reference TRBV5-8 and TRBJ2-2, is EAGVTQSPTHLIKTRGQQATLRCSPISGHTSVYWYQQALGLGLQFLLWYDEGEERNRGNFPPRFSGRQFPNYSSELNVNALELEDSALYLCASSLAGMNTGELFFGEGSRLTVL.

The chain joins TRBV19 to TRBJ2-5; D could derive from TRBD1 or TRBD2 (6 bases each). CDR1 and CDR2 (germline): LNHDA, SQIVND (reference sequence). V was cut by 6 bases and J by 5 bases, with 19 bases left in between. The CDR3 has 15 residues. CDR3 DNA: TGTGCCAGTAGATTGGCGGGGACATCAGGGGAGACCCAGTACTTC. Translation gives CASRLAGTSGETQYF.

The chain employs TRBV6-6 and TRBJ2-7, with 9 bases aligning to TRBD1. There are 15 residues in the CDR3. V lost 6 bases, J lost 3 bases, and 9 bases stayed unmatched. Germline lookup yields CDR1 MNHNY and CDR2 SVGAGI (reference sequence). The CDR3 spells CASSLGQGSLYEQYF. The DNA for the CDR3 is TGTGCCAGCAGCCTCGGACAGGGGTCCCTCTACGAGCAGTACTTC.

The rearrangement uses TRBV19 and TRBJ2-1; a weak D match, TRBD2 (5 bases). CDR1 and CDR2 from the germline V gene are LNHDA and SQIVND (reference sequence). Trimming cost V 4 bases and J 4 bases, with 5 bases left between them. CDR3 length: 12 residues. The CDR3, as DNA: TGTGCCAGTAGTAGGAGGTACAATGAGCAGTTCTTC. Its protein product is CASSRRYNEQFF.

This clone has a handful of counts. At one boundary the junction diverges from the germline segment, which might be a read error. This chain links TRBV7-7 with TRBJ2-2; no clear D. In germline, CDR1 is SSHAT, CDR2 FNYEAQ (reference sequence). The CDR3 consists of 13 residues. The CDR3 loop is CASSFGEHGELFF. As DNA, the CDR3 is TGTGCTAGCAGCTTTGGGGAACACGGGGAGCTGTTTTTT. The full variable domain, completed using reference TRBV7-7 and TRBJ2-2, is GAGVSQSPRYKVTKRGQDVTLRCDPISSHATLYWYQQALGQGPEFLTYFNYEAQPDKSGLPSDRFSAERPEGSISTLTIQRTEQRDSAMYRCASSFGEHGELFFGEGSRLTVL.

This clone was recorded only once. The gene calls are TRBV7-2 and TRBJ2-7; perhaps TRBD1 as D (6 bases). V was pared by 5 bases and J by 4 bases, with 15 bases between. This CDR3 comprises 14 residues. From germline, CDR1 is SGHTA and CDR2 FQGNSA. CDR3 sequence reads: CASSLMDSLYEQYF. The CDR3 coding sequence is TGTGCCAGCAGCCTTATGGACAGTCTTTACGAGCAGTACTTC.

V usage is TRBV9 and J usage is TRBJ2-5, with D unclear. The germline gives CDR1 SGDLS, CDR2 YYNGEE. The CDR3 sequence is 13 residues long. Trimming removed 3 bases at V and 4 bases at J, with 10 bases between. Here the CDR3 DNA reads TGTGCCAGCAGCGGTGGAGTTTTAGAGACCCAGTACTTC. Translating gives CASSGGVLETQYF.

This rearrangement joins TRBV7-2 to TRBJ2-7; TRBD1 might be the D (6 bases). This CDR3 spans 14 amino acids. V lost 5 bases to trimming and J lost 4 bases, with 15 bases between them. The germline gives CDR1 SGHTA, CDR2 FQGNSA. CDR3 DNA: TGTGCCAGCAGCCGACGGGACAAGACTTACGAGCAGTACTTC. It codes for CASSRRDKTYEQYF.

The rearrangement joins TRBV29-1 to TRBJ2-3; 13 bases are shared with TRBD2. CDR1 and CDR2 from the germline V gene are SQVTM and ANQGSEA. After removal of 7 bases from V and 1 base from J, the junction contained 5 bases not matched to a gene. This CDR3 spans 15 amino acids. CDR3 coding DNA: TGCAGCGCACCCGGACTAGCGGGAGGCACAGATACGCAGTATTTT. Translating it yields CSAPGLAGGTDTQYF.

The chain joins TRBV4-3 to TRBJ2-1; 10 bases are a match to TRBD2. There are 17 residues in the CDR3. Trimming removed 2 bases from V and 6 bases from J; junction bases left unmatched: 10. CDR1 and CDR2 from the germline V gene are LGHNA and YSLEER. In DNA, the CDR3 is TGCGCCAGCAGCCAAAGACGGCTAGCGGGAGTCGTCAATGAGCAGTTCTTC. Protein sequence: CASSQRRLAGVVNEQFF.

CDR3 region: CASRVTGTEYGYTF. The CDR3 nucleotides read TGTGCCAGCAGGGTAACCGGGACGGAATATGGCTACACCTTC. The chain uses TRBV2 and TRBJ1-2; tentatively, D is TRBD1 (5 bases). Looked up from germline, CDR1 is SNHLY and CDR2 is FYNNEI. Between the trimmed V and J ends, which lost 6 bases and 5 bases, there was a span of 16 bases. This CDR3 region has 14 residues.

V usage is TRBV10-3 and J usage is TRBJ2-1; TRBD1 or TRBD2 may be the D gene (6 bases each). The CDR3 loop spans 15 amino acids. Germline-derived CDR1 and CDR2 are ENHRY and SYGVKD. Trimming took off 2 bases at V and 1 base at J, with 9 bases between the two ends. The CDR3 spells CAISEEGGSYNEQFF. CDR3 sequence (DNA): TGTGCCATCAGTGAGGAGGGGGGTTCCTACAATGAGCAGTTCTTC.